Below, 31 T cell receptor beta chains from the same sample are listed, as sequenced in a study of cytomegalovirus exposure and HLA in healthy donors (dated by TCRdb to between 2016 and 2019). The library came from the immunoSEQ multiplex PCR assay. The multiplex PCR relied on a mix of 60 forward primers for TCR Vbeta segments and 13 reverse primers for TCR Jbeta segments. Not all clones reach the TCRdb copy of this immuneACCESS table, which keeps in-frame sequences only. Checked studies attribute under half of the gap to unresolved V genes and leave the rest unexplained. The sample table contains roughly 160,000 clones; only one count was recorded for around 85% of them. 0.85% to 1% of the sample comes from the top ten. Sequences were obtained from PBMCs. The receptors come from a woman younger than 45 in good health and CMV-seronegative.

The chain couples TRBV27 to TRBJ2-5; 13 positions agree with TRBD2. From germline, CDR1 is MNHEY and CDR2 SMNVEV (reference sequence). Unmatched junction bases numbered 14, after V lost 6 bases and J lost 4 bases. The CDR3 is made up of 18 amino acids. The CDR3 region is CASRLLGTSGKRGETQYF. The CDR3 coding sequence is TGTGCCAGCAGGCTACTCGGGACTAGCGGGAAGAGGGGAGAGACCCAGTACTTC.

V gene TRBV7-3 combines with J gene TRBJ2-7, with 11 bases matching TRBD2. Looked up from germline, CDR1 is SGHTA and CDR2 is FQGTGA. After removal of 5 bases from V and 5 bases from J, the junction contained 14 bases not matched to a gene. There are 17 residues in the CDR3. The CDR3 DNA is TGTGCCAGCAGCCCCAGGCGCGGTAGCGGGAGGGCCAACGAGCAGTACTTC. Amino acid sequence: CASSPRRGSGRANEQYF. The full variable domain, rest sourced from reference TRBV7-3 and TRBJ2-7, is GAGVSQTPSNKVTEKGKYVELRCDPISGHTALYWYRQSLGQGPEFLIYFQGTGAADDSGLPNDRFFAVRPEGSVSTLKIQRTERGDSAVYLCASSPRRGSGRANEQYFGPGTRLTVT.

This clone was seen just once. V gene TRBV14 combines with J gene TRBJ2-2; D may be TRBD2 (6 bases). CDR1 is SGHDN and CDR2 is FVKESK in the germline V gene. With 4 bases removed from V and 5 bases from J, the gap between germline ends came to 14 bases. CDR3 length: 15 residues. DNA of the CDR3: TGTGCCAGCAGCCGACTAGGCAGACGAACCGGGGAGCTGTTTTTT. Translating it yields CASSRLGRRTGELFF.

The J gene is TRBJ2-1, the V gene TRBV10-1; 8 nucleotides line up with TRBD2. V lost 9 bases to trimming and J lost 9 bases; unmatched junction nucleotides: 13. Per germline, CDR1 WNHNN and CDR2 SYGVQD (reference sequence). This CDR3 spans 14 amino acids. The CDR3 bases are TGCGCCAGTCGGTCCGGGGGGGGTACCGGTGAGCAGTTCTTC. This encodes CASRSGGGTGEQFF.

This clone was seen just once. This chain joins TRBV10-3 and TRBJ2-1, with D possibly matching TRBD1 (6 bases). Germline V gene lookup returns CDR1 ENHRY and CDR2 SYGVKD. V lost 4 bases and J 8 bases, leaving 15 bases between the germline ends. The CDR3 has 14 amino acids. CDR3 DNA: TGTGCCATCAGTGGTACGGACAGTATGTATGAGCAGTTCTTC. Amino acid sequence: CAISGTDSMYEQFF.

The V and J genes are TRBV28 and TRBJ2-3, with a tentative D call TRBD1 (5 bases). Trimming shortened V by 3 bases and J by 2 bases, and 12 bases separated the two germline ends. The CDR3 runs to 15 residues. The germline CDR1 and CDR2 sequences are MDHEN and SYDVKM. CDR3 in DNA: TGTGCCAGCAGTTTTCAAGGGGCAGCCACAGATACGCAGTATTTT. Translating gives CASSFQGAATDTQYF.

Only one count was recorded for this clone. CDR3 sequence: CASSEEFAGGPADTQYF. The CDR3 DNA reads TGTGCCAGCAGTGAAGAGTTTGCGGGAGGGCCCGCAGATACGCAGTATTTT. V usage is TRBV2 and J usage is TRBJ2-3; 9 nucleotides line up with TRBD2. CDR3 length: 17 amino acids. Germline values: CDR1 SNHLY, CDR2 FYNNEI. Trimming removed 1 base from V and 4 bases from J; junction bases left unmatched: 9.

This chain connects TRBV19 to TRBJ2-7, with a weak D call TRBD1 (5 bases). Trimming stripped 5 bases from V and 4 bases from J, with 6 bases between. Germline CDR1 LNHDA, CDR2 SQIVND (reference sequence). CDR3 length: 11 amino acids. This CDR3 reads CASSGAYEQYF. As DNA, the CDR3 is TGTGCCAGTAGTGGGGCTTACGAGCAGTACTTC.

CDR3 nucleotides: TGTGCCAGCAGCCAGGGGGTCTCCGAGCAGTACTTC. This codes for CASSQGVSEQYF. The chain employs TRBV2 and TRBJ2-7; 7 bases line up with TRBD1. The V gene end was trimmed by 6 bases and the J gene end by 6 bases; junction bases not matched to a gene: 5. The CDR3 covers 12 residues. Germline V lookup: CDR1 SNHLY, CDR2 FYNNEI.

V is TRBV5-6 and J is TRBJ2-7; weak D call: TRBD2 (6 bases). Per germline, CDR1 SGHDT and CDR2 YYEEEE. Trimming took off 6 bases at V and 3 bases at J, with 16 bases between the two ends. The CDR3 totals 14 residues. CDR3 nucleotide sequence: TGTGCCAGCAAACCAGTGGGTAGCGGCTACGAGCAGTACTTC. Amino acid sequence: CASKPVGSGYEQYF. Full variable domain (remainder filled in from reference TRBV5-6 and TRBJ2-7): DAGVTQSPTHLIKTRGQQVTLRCSPKSGHDTVSWYQQALGQGPQFIFQYYEEEERQRGNFPDRFSGHQFPNYSSELNVNALLLGDSALYLCASKPVGSGYEQYFGPGTRLTVT.

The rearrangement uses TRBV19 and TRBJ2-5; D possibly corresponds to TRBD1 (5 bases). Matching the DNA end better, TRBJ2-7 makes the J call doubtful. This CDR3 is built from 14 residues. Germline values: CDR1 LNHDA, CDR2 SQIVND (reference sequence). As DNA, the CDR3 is TGTGCCAGTAGTATTCTCACAGGAACCTACGAGCAGTACTTC. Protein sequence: CASSILTGTYEQYF.

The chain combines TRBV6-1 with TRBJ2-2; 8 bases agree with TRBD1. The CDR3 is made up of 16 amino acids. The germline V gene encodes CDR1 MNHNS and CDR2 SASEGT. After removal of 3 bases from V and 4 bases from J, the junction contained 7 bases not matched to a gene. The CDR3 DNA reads TGTGCCAGCAGTGACAGGGGGCGAAGTGGCACCGGGGAGCTGTTTTTT. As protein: CASSDRGRSGTGELFF.

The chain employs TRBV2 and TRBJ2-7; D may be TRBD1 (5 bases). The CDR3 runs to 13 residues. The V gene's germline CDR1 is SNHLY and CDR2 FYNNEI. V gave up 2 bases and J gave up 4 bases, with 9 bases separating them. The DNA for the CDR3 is TGTGCCAGCAGTGAACAGGGTTCGTACGAGCAGTACTTC. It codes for CASSEQGSYEQYF.

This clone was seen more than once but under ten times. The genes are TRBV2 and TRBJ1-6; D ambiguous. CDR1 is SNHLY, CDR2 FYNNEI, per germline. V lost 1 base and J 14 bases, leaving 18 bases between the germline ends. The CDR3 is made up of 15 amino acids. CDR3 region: CASSEDVRRPLTLHF. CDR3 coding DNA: TGTGCCAGCAGTGAAGACGTAAGGCGGCCTCTAACCCTCCACTTT.

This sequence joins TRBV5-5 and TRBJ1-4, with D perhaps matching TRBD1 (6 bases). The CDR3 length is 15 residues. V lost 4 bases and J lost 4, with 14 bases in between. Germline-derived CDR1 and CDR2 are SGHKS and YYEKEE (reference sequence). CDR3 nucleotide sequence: TGTGCCAGCAGCACCCGGACAGCCCGTAATGAAAAACTGTTTTTT. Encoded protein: CASSTRTARNEKLFF. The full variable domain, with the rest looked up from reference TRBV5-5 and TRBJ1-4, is DAGVTQSPTHLIKTRGQQVTLRCSPISGHKSVSWYQQVLGQGPQFIFQYYEKEERGRGNFPDRFSARQFPNYSSELNVNALLLGDSALYLCASSTRTARNEKLFFGSGTQLSVL.

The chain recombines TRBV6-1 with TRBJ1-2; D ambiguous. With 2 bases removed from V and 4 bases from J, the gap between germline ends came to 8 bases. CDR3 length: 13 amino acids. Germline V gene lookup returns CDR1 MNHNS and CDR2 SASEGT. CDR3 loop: CASSETMSYGYTF. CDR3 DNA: TGTGCCAGCAGTGAAACTATGAGCTATGGCTACACCTTC.

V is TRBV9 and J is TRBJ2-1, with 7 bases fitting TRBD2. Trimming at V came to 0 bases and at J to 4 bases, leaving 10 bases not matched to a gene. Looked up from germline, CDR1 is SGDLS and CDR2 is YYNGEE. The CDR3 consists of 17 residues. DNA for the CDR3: TGTGCCAGCAGCGTAGATCGGGTGGGAGGGCCTTACAATGAGCAGTTCTTC. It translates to CASSVDRVGGPYNEQFF.

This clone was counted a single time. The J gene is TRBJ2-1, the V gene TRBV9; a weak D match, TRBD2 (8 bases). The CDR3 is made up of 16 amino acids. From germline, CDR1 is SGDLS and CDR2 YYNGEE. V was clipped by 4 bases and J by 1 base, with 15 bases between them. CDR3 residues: CASSTSGGQSYNEQFF. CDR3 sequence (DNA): TGTGCCAGCAGCACCAGCGGGGGACAGTCCTACAATGAGCAGTTCTTC.

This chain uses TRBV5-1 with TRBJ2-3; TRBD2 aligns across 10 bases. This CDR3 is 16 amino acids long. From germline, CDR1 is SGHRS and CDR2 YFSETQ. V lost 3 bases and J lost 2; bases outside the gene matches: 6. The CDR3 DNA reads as TGCGCCAGCAGCTACGGTACTAGCGGGGACACAGATACGCAGTATTTT. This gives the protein CASSYGTSGDTDTQYF.

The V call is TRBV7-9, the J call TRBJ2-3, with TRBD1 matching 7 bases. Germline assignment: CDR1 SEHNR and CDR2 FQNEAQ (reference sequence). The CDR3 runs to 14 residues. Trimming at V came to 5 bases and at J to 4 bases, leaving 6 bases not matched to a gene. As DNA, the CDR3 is TGTGCCAGCAGCCTAGGGGGCCGCGCAGATACGCAGTATTTT. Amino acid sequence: CASSLGGRADTQYF. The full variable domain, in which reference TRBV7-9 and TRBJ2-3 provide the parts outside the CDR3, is DTGVSQNPRHKITKRGQNVTFRCDPISEHNRLYWYRQTLGQGPEFLTYFQNEAQLEKSRLLSDRFSAERPKGSFSTLEIQRTEQGDSAMYLCASSLGGRADTQYFGPGTRLTVL.

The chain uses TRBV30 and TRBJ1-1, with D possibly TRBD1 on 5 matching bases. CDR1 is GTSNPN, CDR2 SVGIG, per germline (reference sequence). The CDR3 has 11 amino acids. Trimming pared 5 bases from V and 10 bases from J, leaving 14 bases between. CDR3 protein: CAWGGGLRAFF. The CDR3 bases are TGTGCCTGGGGCGGGGGGTTGAGAGCTTTCTTT.

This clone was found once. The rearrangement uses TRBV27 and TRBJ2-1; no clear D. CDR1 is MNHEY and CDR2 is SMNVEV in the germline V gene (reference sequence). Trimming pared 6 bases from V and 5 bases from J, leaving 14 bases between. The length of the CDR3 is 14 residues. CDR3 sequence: CASRTELHNNEQFF. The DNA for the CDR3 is TGTGCCAGCAGGACGGAACTACACAACAATGAGCAGTTCTTC.

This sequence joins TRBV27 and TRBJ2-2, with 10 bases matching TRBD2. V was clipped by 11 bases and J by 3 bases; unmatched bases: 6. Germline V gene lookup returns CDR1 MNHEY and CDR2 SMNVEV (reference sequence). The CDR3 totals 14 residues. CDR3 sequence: CAALGLAHTGELFF. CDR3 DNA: TGTGCCGCCCTGGGACTAGCGCACACCGGGGAGCTGTTTTTT.

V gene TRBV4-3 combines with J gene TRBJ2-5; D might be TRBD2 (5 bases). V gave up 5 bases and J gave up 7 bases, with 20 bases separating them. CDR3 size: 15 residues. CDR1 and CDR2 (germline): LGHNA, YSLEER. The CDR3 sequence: CASSGWVGKEGTQYF. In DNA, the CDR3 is TGCGCCAGCAGCGGATGGGTCGGGAAAGAAGGGACCCAGTACTTC.

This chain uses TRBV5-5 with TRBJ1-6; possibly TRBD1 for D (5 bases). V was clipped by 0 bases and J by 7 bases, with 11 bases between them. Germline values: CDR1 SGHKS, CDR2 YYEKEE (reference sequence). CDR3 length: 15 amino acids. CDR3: CASSLELGPNSPLHF. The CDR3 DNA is TGTGCCAGCAGCTTGGAACTGGGGCCCAATTCACCCCTCCACTTT.

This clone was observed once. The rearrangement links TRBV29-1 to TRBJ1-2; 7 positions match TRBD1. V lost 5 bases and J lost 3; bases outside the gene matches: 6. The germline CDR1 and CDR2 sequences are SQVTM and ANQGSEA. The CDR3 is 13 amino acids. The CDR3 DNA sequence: TGCAGCGTTTCGACAGGGACTTACTATGGCTACACCTTC. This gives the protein CSVSTGTYYGYTF. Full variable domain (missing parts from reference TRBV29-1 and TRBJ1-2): SAVISQKPSRDICQRGTSLTIQCQVDSQVTMMFWYRQQPGQSLTLIATANQGSEATYESGFVIDKFPISRPNLTFSTLTVSNMSPEDSSIYLCSVSTGTYYGYTFGSGTRLTVV.

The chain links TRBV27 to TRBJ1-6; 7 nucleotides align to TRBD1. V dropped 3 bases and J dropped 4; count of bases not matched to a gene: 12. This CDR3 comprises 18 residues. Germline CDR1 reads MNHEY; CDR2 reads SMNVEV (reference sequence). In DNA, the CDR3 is TGTGCCAGCAGTTTGTCGGGCAGGGGGACACATTATAATTCACCCCTCCACTTT. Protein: CASSLSGRGTHYNSPLHF.

The CDR3 region is CATSRVGTGRQEQYF. Written as DNA, the CDR3 is TGTGCCACCAGCAGAGTTGGGACAGGGAGGCAGGAGCAGTACTTC. J is TRBJ2-7 and V is TRBV15, with 9 positions matching TRBD1. Trimming at V came to 1 base and at J to 7 bases, leaving 8 bases not matched to a gene. Germline V gives CDR1 LNHNV, CDR2 YYDKDF (reference sequence). The CDR3 spans 15 residues.

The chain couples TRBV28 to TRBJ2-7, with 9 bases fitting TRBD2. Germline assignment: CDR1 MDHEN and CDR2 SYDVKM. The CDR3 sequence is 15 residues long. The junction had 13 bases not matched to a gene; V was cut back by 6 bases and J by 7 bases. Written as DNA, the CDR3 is TGTGCCAGCAGAATATCTAGCGGGGCCTTGCGTGAGCAGTACTTC. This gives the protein CASRISSGALREQYF.

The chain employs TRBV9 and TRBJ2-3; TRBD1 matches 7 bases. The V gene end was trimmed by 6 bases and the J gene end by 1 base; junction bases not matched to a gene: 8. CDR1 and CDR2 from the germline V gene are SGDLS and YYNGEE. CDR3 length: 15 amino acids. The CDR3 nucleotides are TGTGCCAGCACCCGATTGACAGGGCGCACAGATACGCAGTATTTT. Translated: CASTRLTGRTDTQYF.

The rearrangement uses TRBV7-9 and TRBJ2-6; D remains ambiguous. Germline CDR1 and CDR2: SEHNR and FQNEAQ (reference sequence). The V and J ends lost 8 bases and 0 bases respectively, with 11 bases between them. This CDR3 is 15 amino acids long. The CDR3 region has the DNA TGTGCCAGCCGTATGTCTAGCTCTGGGGCCAACGTCCTGACTTTC. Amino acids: CASRMSSSGANVLTF.